The 2 T cell receptor beta chains below come from one sample, sequenced in a study. The sorted Tregs were CD4+CD25+CD127-/low cells. Adaptor-ligated barcode primers were used to amplify TRBV12-4/TRBJ1-2 clonotypes. Each CDR3 protein is one row after TCRdb ran MiXCR on the multiplex PCR reads. The table lists 2,200 or so distinct CDR3 sequences, approximately 1% of them singletons, with roughly 15% in the top ten. The sample taken for sequencing was tumor-infiltrating Tregs sorted from the breast tumor. Receptors were obtained from a female donor with breast cancer.

This clonotype came up many times. This chain uses TRBV12-3 or TRBV12-4 with TRBJ1-2; no clear D gene. The CDR3 is 13 amino acids. Trimming pared 2 bases from V and 1 base from J, leaving 5 bases between. CDR3 nucleotide sequence: TGTGCCAGCAGTTTAAACCATAACTATGGCTACACCTTC. This translates into CASSLNHNYGYTF.

This clonotype is medium-sized by share. The chain joins TRBV12-3 or TRBV12-4 to TRBJ1-2; D is undetermined. With 2 bases removed from V and 2 bases from J, the gap between germline ends came to 12 bases. The CDR3 is 15 residues long. The CDR3 loop is CASSLFPGQNYGYTF. DNA for the CDR3: TGTGCCAGCAGTTTATTCCCGGGTCAGAACTATGGCTACACCTTC.